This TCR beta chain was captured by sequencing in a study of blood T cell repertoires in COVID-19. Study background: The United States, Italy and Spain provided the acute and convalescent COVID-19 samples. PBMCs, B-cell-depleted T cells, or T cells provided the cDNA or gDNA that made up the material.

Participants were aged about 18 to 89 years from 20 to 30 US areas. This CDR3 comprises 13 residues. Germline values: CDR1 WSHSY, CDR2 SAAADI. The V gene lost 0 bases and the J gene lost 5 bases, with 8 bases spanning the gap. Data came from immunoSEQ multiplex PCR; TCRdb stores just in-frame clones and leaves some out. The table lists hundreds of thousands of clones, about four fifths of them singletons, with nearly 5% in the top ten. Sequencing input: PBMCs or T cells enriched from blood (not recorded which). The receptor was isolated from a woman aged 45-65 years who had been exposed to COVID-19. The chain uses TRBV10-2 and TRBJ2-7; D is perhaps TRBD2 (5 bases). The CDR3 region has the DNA TGCGCCAGCAGTGAGTCCCCTAGCCACGAGCAGTACTTC. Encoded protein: CASSESPSHEQYF.